This TCR beta chain appears in the sequencing data of a study of blood T cell repertoires in COVID-19. About the research overall: The United States, Italy and Spain were the sources of the acute and convalescent COVID-19 samples. In each case, the material was cDNA or gDNA derived from T cells, B-cell-depleted T cells, or PBMCs.

The CDR3 has 15 amino acids. Trimming removed 4 bases from V and 5 bases from J, with 17 bases in between. Germline values: CDR1 SGHTA, CDR2 FQGNSA. As processed by the authors: Reference gene primers were amplified, and this amplification served to estimate nucleated cell counts. The repertoire was sequenced with immunoSEQ multiplex PCR; TCRdb's copy has only in-frame clones and lacks some. V and J calls and clone size follow that table, whereas D and trimming were derived from the DNA. The sample lists tens of thousands of clones; around 80% were seen once. Sequenced: peripheral blood. The chain is built from TRBV7-2 and TRBJ1-1; tentatively, D is TRBD1 (6 bases). This TCR was sampled from a woman aged 80 or over with active or convalescent COVID-19. CDR3 DNA sequence: TGTGCCAGCAGCTCTACAGGGTGGACGGGAACTGAAGCTTTCTTT. This sequence encodes CASSSTGWTGTEAFF.